This passage covers 27 T cell receptor beta chains from one sample sequenced in a study of CD8+CD57+ T cells in acquired aplastic anemia. Those patients picked for sequencing had displayed CD8+CD57+ cell expansion on flow cytometry. Genomic DNA served as template for TCR beta VDJ and CDR3 profiling. TCRdb passed the reads through MiXCR, listing each CDR3 protein once. The sample yields 200,000 to 250,000 distinct CDR3 sequences, around 50% seen once. Sequencing was performed on sorted CD4+, CD8+, or CD8+CD57+ T cells (not recorded which) from PBMCs. The receptors stem from a human donor with aplastic anemia.

The chain uses TRBV27 and TRBJ2-2; D perhaps matches TRBD1 (7 bases). V gave up 2 bases and J gave up 4 bases, with 11 bases separating them. Looked up from germline, CDR1 is MNHEY and CDR2 is SMNVEV (reference sequence). CDR3 length: 15 amino acids. The CDR3 reads CASSLAGGGTGELFF. CDR3 in DNA: TGTGCCAGCAGTTTAGCAGGGGGAGGCACCGGGGAGCTGTTTTTT.

In its sample, this clonotype was seen a few times. V gene TRBV18 combines with J gene TRBJ2-3; perhaps TRBD2 as D (6 bases). The germline V and J ends were trimmed by 1 base and 0 bases, with 11 bases remaining between them. CDR1 and CDR2 (germline): KGHSH, LQKENI. CDR3 length: 16 amino acids. DNA of the CDR3: TGTGCCAGCTCACCACGGACGGGGGAGAGCACAGATACGCAGTATTTT. Amino acids: CASSPRTGESTDTQYF.

This chain uses TRBV19 with TRBJ1-5; D unclear. This CDR3 has 13 amino acids. CDR1 is LNHDA and CDR2 is SQIVND in the germline V gene (reference sequence). The V and J ends lost 4 bases and 7 bases respectively, with 11 bases between them. The DNA for the CDR3 is TGTGCCAGTAGTACCCCGAGTGTACAGCCCCAGCATTTT. This gives the protein CASSTPSVQPQHF.

The chain's CDR3 is CSAGITGEKDGYTF. CDR3 coding DNA: TGCAGTGCTGGGATAACAGGGGAAAAAGATGGCTACACCTTC. The chain has TRBV20-1 and TRBJ1-2, with 7 bases lining up with TRBD1. The CDR3 covers 14 residues. Germline-derived CDR1 and CDR2 are DFQATT and SNEGSKA (reference sequence). V lost 5 bases, J lost 6 bases, and 12 bases stayed unmatched.

Concerning this clonotype itself: A read error may account for a junction end that differs from germline. The CDR3, as DNA: TGCAGTGCTGAATCTAGCGGGGGGCCCTACTACGAGCAGTATTTC. Residues: CSAESSGGPYYEQYF. The V and J genes are TRBV20-1 and TRBJ2-7; 11 nucleotides line up with TRBD2. The CDR3 spans 15 residues. The germline gives CDR1 DFQATT, CDR2 SNEGSKA (reference sequence).

Concerning this clonotype: No conserved phenylalanine or tryptophan ends this CDR3, so it is likely a read error. The V gene is TRBV19, the J gene TRBJ2-7; 7 nucleotides line up with TRBD2. Germline CDR1 is LNHDA and CDR2 is SQIVND (reference sequence). Trimming removed 9 bases from V and 4 bases from J; junction bases left unmatched: 15. The CDR3 extends over 15 amino acids. CDR3 sequence (DNA): TGTGCCAGCAGTTTAAAAGCCTGGGGGGGATACGAGCAGTACCTC. It encodes CASSLKAWGGYEQYL.

This clonotype was picked up a small number of times. The V call is TRBV7-9, the J call TRBJ1-2, with D perhaps TRBD1 (5 bases). The CDR3 is 15 amino acids. In germline, CDR1 is SEHNR, CDR2 FQNEAQ (reference sequence). Trimming removed 6 bases from V and 2 bases from J, with 16 bases in between. The CDR3 protein is CASSLGGWTNYGYTF. In DNA form, the CDR3 reads TGTGCCAGCAGTCTTGGGGGGTGGACGAACTATGGCTACACCTTC.

This clonotype has only a few counts. This chain connects TRBV10-1 to TRBJ2-7; TRBD2 agrees at 14 bases. In germline, CDR1 is WNHNN, CDR2 SYGVQD (reference sequence). There are 16 residues in the CDR3. The trim removed 6 bases at V and 5 bases at J, leaving 9 bases unmatched. DNA of the CDR3: TGCGCCAGCAGCGGAGGGACTAGCGGGAGTTTCAACGAGCAGTACTTC. Translating gives CASSGGTSGSFNEQYF.

This clonotype was counted ten times or more. The chain combines TRBV24-1 with TRBJ2-2, with unresolved D. Germline assignment: CDR1 KGHDR and CDR2 SFDVKD. The CDR3 totals 15 residues. V lost 1 base, J lost 2 bases, and 7 bases lay in between. In DNA form, the CDR3 reads TGTGCCACCAGTGATTTAATGGGTAACACCGGGGAGCTGTTTTTT. Amino acids: CATSDLMGNTGELFF.

This clonotype came up once. The chain links TRBV6-5 to TRBJ1-5; 9 nucleotides match TRBD1. In germline, CDR1 is MNHEY, CDR2 SVGAGI. V lost 2 bases and J lost 7; bases outside the gene matches: 12. This CDR3 spans 17 amino acids. CDR3 nucleotide sequence: TGTGCCAGCAGTTACCCCGGACAGGGGTTGAGTGAGCAGCCCCAGCATTTT. It is translated as CASSYPGQGLSEQPQHF.

This clonotype was detected a few times. The chain carries TRBV27 and TRBJ2-1, with D hard to call. Germline CDR1 MNHEY, CDR2 SMNVEV (reference sequence). The V end was cut by 10 bases, the J end by 5 bases, with 9 bases between. The CDR3 spans 11 residues. The CDR3, as DNA: TGTGCCACCCTTTGGAACAATGAGCAGTTCTTC. This gives the protein CATLWNNEQFF.

Ten or more counts support this clonotype. This chain links TRBV20-1 with TRBJ1-2; D uncertain. The V end lost 5 bases, the J end lost 5 bases, and 6 bases lay between the germline ends. The germline V gene encodes CDR1 DFQATT and CDR2 SNEGSKA (reference sequence). This CDR3 spans 10 amino acids. This CDR3 reads CSAEDYGYTF. The CDR3 bases are TGCAGTGCTGAGGATTATGGCTACACCTTC.

This clonotype was counted only a few times. Being one base from a much bigger clone, this may be a read error. The rearrangement links TRBV5-1 to TRBJ2-7; 8 bases agree with TRBD2. V lost 5 bases, J lost 7 bases, and 14 bases stayed unmatched. The CDR3 consists of 15 residues. The germline gives CDR1 SGHRS, CDR2 YFSETQ. The chain's CDR3 is CASRLAASSYNEQYF. DNA of the CDR3: TGCGCCAGCAGACTAGCGGCGAGCTCCTACAATGAGCAGTACTTC. The whole variable domain, remainder taken from reference TRBV5-1 and TRBJ2-7, is KAGVTQTPRYLIKTRGQQVTLSCSPISGHRSVSWYQQTPGQGLQFLFEYFSETQRNKGNFPGRFSGRQFSNSRSEMNVSTLELGDSALYLCASRLAASSYNEQYFGPGTRLTVT.

The chain uses TRBV2 and TRBJ2-3, with 15 bases fitting TRBD2. The CDR3 has 18 residues. V lost 6 bases, J lost 4 bases, and 11 bases stayed unmatched. Germline V gives CDR1 SNHLY, CDR2 FYNNEI. The CDR3 loop reads CASSHRTSGGAAPDTQYF. The CDR3 DNA follows: TGTGCCAGCAGCCATAGGACTAGCGGGGGGGCGGCGCCAGATACGCAGTATTTT.

This chain links TRBV14 with TRBJ2-3; D possibly corresponds to TRBD2 (5 bases). From germline, CDR1 is SGHDN and CDR2 FVKESK. This CDR3 has 13 residues. Trimming took off 4 bases at V and 4 bases at J, with 9 bases between the two ends. The CDR3 DNA reads TGTGCCAGCAGCCTCCGGGGAGCAGATACGCAGTATTTT. Translated, it gives CASSLRGADTQYF.

A remark on this clonotype: A read error may be the cause here, since a much bigger clone is one base away. The chain carries TRBV5-4 and TRBJ1-1; no firm D call. The CDR3 runs 11 residues. Germline CDR1 and CDR2: SGHNT and YYREEE (reference sequence). CDR3 region: CASSLNAEALF. The CDR3, as DNA: TGTGCCAGCAGCTTGAACGCTGAAGCTCTCTTT.

This clonotype was observed a single time. The junction differs from germline at one of its ends, possibly a read error. The V and J genes are TRBV15 and TRBJ1-6; a weak D match, TRBD1 (6 bases). This CDR3 has 16 amino acids. Germline values: CDR1 LNHNV, CDR2 YYDKDF (reference sequence). The CDR3 sequence: CAASSLNTGKNSPLHF. DNA for the CDR3: TGTGCCGCCAGCAGCTTGAATACAGGGAAAAATTCACCCCTCCACTTT.

Of note for this clonotype: No conserved phenylalanine or tryptophan ends this CDR3, so it is likely a read error. V gene TRBV7-8 combines with J gene TRBJ1-5; 9 bases map to TRBD1. The CDR3 loop spans 13 amino acids. The germline gives CDR1 SGHVS, CDR2 FQNEAQ. V was pared by 11 bases and J by 3 bases, with 5 bases of the junction left unmatched. The CDR3 loop reads CARGTGNNQPQHL. CDR3 coding DNA: TGTGCCCGAGGGACAGGGAACAATCAGCCCCAGCATCTT.

This clonotype was observed a handful of times. The chain has TRBV3-1 and TRBJ1-4; TRBD1 agrees at 10 bases. The CDR3 is made up of 15 amino acids. V trimming: 1 base; J trimming: 6 bases; junction bases outside the gene matches: 2. CDR1 LGHDT and CDR2 YNNKEL come from the germline V gene (reference sequence). The CDR3 DNA sequence: TGTGCCAGCAGCCAAGGGGGGACAGGGGATGAAAAACTGTTTTTT. This sequence encodes CASSQGGTGDEKLFF.

This clonotype was counted a few times. This chain joins TRBV30 and TRBJ2-4; TRBD2 might be the D (5 bases). Trimming pared 5 bases from V and 9 bases from J, leaving 20 bases between. The CDR3 totals 14 residues. CDR1 is GTSNPN, CDR2 SVGIG, per germline (reference sequence). The CDR3, as DNA: TGTGCCTGGGCGAGGACTGGTCTATTGGCCATTCAGTACTTC. Its translation is CAWARTGLLAIQYF.

On this clonotype: A read error is possible here, since a much larger clone lies one base away. J is TRBJ1-2 and V is TRBV12-3 or TRBV12-4; 7 bases fit TRBD1. The CDR3 sequence is 15 residues long. CDR3: CASSFLTGTSTGCTF. DNA of the CDR3: TGTGCCAGCAGCTTCCTGACAGGGACGTCTACTGGCTGCACCTTC.

With respect to this clonotype: One end of the junction is discordant with germline, which a read error may explain. The chain recombines TRBV3-1 with TRBJ2-7; 11 bases align to TRBD2. The CDR3 runs to 16 residues. From germline, CDR1 is LGHDT and CDR2 YNNKEL (reference sequence). This CDR3 is CASSQEYSGGDNEQLF. The CDR3 DNA reads TGTGCCAGCAGCCAAGAATATAGCGGGGGGGACAATGAGCAGCTCTTC.

The CDR3 DNA reads as TGTGCCATCAGTAGCGGGAGTCAGGGCAATCAGCCCCAGCATTTT. This sequence encodes CAISSGSQGNQPQHF. The V and J genes are TRBV10-3 and TRBJ1-5, with D uncertain. Germline V lookup: CDR1 ENHRY, CDR2 SYGVKD. Trimming took 5 bases from V and 2 from J, leaving 13 bases between them. This CDR3 is 15 amino acids long.

The J gene is TRBJ2-7, the V gene TRBV28; D is uncertain. This CDR3 is 15 amino acids long. V lost 3 bases and J lost 2, with 14 bases in between. Germline values: CDR1 MDHEN, CDR2 SYDVKM. The CDR3, as DNA: TGTGCCAGCAGTTTTCTTGGGGATCTCACCTACGAGCAGTACTTC. Translating it yields CASSFLGDLTYEQYF.

This clonotype was recorded many times. The chain has TRBV14 and TRBJ2-3; either TRBD1 or TRBD2 may fit D (6 bases each). From germline, CDR1 is SGHDN and CDR2 FVKESK. V dropped 0 bases and J dropped 0 bases, with 16 bases sitting between them. There are 18 residues in the CDR3. The CDR3 nucleotides read TGTGCCAGCAGCCAAGATCTCGGGGGCGCGGGGAGCACAGATACGCAGTATTTT. Translation gives CASSQDLGGAGSTDTQYF.

The chain is built from TRBV3-1 and TRBJ2-5; 8 bases are shared with TRBD2. Unmatched junction bases numbered 11, after V lost 0 bases and J lost 5 bases. CDR1 is LGHDT and CDR2 is YNNKEL in the germline V gene (reference sequence). The CDR3 extends over 17 amino acids. The CDR3 loop reads CASSQDLTSGLLETQYF. The CDR3 DNA follows: TGTGCCAGCAGCCAAGATCTAACTAGCGGCCTTTTGGAGACCCAGTACTTC.

This clonotype was picked up many times. The chain has TRBV7-2 and TRBJ2-3; TRBD2 matches at 10 bases. CDR1 SGHTA and CDR2 FQGNSA come from the germline V gene. The CDR3 is 19 residues long. The J segment lost 3 bases and the V segment lost 1 base, leaving 13 bases of the junction unmatched. The CDR3 region has the DNA TGTGCCAGCAGCTTAGATCGGGGGGGACTAGCGCCACGGACAGATACGCAGTATTTT. This gives the protein CASSLDRGGLAPRTDTQYF.